The rows below give T cell receptor beta chains drawn from one sample of a study of T cells in Graves' hyperthyroidism and ophthalmopathy. TCRdb analysed the multiplex PCR reads with MiXCR anew, one entry per CDR3 protein. The sample comprises some 380,000 distinct CDR3 sequences, about 13% of which are singletons, and around 20% rests with the top ten. What was sequenced was blood. The source of these receptors is a man younger than 40 with Graves' hyperthyroidism that later progressed to Graves' ophthalmopathy. CDR3s include the opening cysteine and the closing phenylalanine or tryptophan. Each record gives: clone size, V gene, D gene, J gene, CDR3 DNA, CDR3 protein. The D gene is left open where the match is weak. Clone size is stated in some rows and not others, as once, few, many or a class when expanded.

few,TRBV2,.,TRBJ1-5,TGTGCCAGCAGACCCCCGACAAACATATATAGCAATCAGCCCCAGCATTTT,CASRPPTNIYSNQPQHF
many,TRBV6-1,TRBD1,TRBJ1-1,TGTGCCAGCAGTAACGGGACAGGGGGCGCATCTTTGTCGGCTTTCTTT,CASSNGTGGASLSAFF
many,TRBV11-2,TRBD2,TRBJ2-3,TGTGCCAGCAGCATGACTAGCGGGGCAATCACAGATACGCAGTATTTT,CASSMTSGAITDTQYF
few,TRBV20-1,TRBD1,TRBJ2-7,TGCAGTGCTAGAAGACAGGGCCCCACCACCTACGAGCAGTACTTC,CSARRQGPTTYEQYF
many,TRBV24-1,TRBD1,TRBJ1-5,TGTGCCACCAGTGACTCCGACAGGGGCAATCAGCCCCAGCATTTT,CATSDSDRGNQPQHF
.,TRBV5-4,.,TRBJ2-7,TGTGCCAGCAGCTCCGCAGGGGTGGGCTACGAGCAGTACTTC,CASSSAGVGYEQYF
.,TRBV5-5,.,TRBJ1-2,TGTGCCAGCAGCTTGTGGGGTAGGGGAGCCTATGGCTACACCTTC,CASSLWGRGAYGYTF
once,TRBV7-9,TRBD1,TRBJ2-1,TGTGCCAGCACCTCTGGACAGGGGGCCTTCAATGAGCAGTTCTTC,CASTSGQGAFNEQFF
.,TRBV25-1,.,TRBJ2-7,TGTGCCAGCAGTGCCCTGTACGAGCAGTACTTC,CASSALYEQYF
many,TRBV12-3/TRBV12-4,.,TRBJ1-3,TGTGCCAGCAACTTCGGTCGGCGAACTGGAAACACCATATATTTT,CASNFGRRTGNTIYF
many,TRBV5-6,.,TRBJ1-1,TGTGCCAGCAGCTTGGAATGGGGGCATGAAGCTTTCTTT,CASSLEWGHEAFF
few,TRBV19,.,TRBJ1-2,TGTGCCACCGGACAGACGCAATTTTCCTATGGCTACACCTTC,CATGQTQFSYGYTF
few,TRBV7-9,TRBD1,TRBJ2-7,TGTGCCAGCAGCAATGACAGGGGCCCCTCCTACGAGCAGTACTTC,CASSNDRGPSYEQYF
few,TRBV9,.,TRBJ2-2,TGTGCCAGCAGCGTAGGGGGGGCCAATTCCGGGGAGCTGTTTTTT,CASSVGGANSGELFF
.,TRBV28,TRBD1,TRBJ2-7,TGTGCCAGCAGTTCGTCCGGGACAGGGTCCTACGAGCAGTACTTC,CASSSSGTGSYEQYF
.,TRBV4-1,TRBD1,TRBJ1-5,TGCGCCAGCAGCCAAGGCAGGGGGACAGGTCTCAATCAGCCCCAGCATTTT,CASSQGRGTGLNQPQHF
.,TRBV12-5,TRBD2,TRBJ2-1,TGTGCTAGTGGTTCGCGGCTAGCGGGGGGGAGCTCCTACAATGAGCAGTTCTTC,CASGSRLAGGSSYNEQFF
.,TRBV5-1,.,TRBJ1-2,TGCGCCAGCAGCTTGGCCGAGGCGGGGAAGTATGGCTACACCTTC,CASSLAEAGKYGYTF
.,TRBV10-3,.,TRBJ2-7,TGTGCCATCAGTGAGTCGGTACAGGCAGCCTACGAGCAGTACTTC,CAISESVQAAYEQYF